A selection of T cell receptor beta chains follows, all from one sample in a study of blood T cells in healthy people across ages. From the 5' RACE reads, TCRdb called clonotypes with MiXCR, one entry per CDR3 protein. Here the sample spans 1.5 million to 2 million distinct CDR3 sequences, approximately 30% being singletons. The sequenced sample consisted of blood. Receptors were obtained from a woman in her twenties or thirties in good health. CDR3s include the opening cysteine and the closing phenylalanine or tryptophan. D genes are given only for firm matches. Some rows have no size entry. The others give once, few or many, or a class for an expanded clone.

CDR3aa: CASGAQGNAEAFF
CDR3nt: TGTGCTAGTGGAGCACAGGGCAACGCTGAAGCTTTCTTT
d_gene: .
v_gene: TRBV12-5
abundance: .
j_gene: TRBJ1-1

CDR3aa: CASRRGINTEAFF
CDR3nt: TGTGCCAGCAGACGGGGCATAAACACTGAAGCTTTCTTT
d_gene: .
v_gene: TRBV7-9
abundance: .
j_gene: TRBJ1-1

CDR3aa: CSARDTAGGQETQYF
CDR3nt: TGCAGTGCTAGAGATACGGCAGGGGGCCAAGAGACCCAGTACTTC
d_gene: TRBD1
v_gene: TRBV20-1
abundance: .
j_gene: TRBJ2-5

CDR3aa: CASRPLAGGAYEQYF
CDR3nt: TGTGCCAGCAGACCTCTAGCGGGAGGGGCCTACGAGCAGTACTTC
d_gene: TRBD2
v_gene: TRBV6-5
abundance: many
j_gene: TRBJ2-7

CDR3aa: CASSQDPLRFEKLFF
CDR3nt: TGCGCCAGCAGCCAAGATCCTTTACGATTTGAAAAACTGTTTTTT
d_gene: .
v_gene: TRBV4-1
abundance: few
j_gene: TRBJ1-4

CDR3aa: CASSNAYKQYF
CDR3nt: TGTGCCAGCAGTAATGCCTACAAGCAGTACTTC
d_gene: .
v_gene: TRBV27
abundance: .
j_gene: TRBJ2-7

CDR3aa: CASNYGTGGYEQYF
CDR3nt: TGTGCCAGCAACTACGGGACAGGGGGCTACGAGCAGTACTTC
d_gene: TRBD1
v_gene: TRBV28
abundance: many
j_gene: TRBJ2-7

CDR3aa: CASSQGIGMNTEAFF
CDR3nt: TGTGCCAGCAGCCAAGGGATAGGGATGAACACTGAAGCTTTCTTT
d_gene: .
v_gene: TRBV3-1
abundance: few
j_gene: TRBJ1-1

CDR3aa: CSASESYGYTF
CDR3nt: TGCAGTGCATCCGAGAGCTATGGCTACACCTTC
d_gene: .
v_gene: TRBV20-1
abundance: .
j_gene: TRBJ1-2

CDR3aa: CAGSLGGNYGYTF
CDR3nt: TGTGCCGGCAGTTTGGGAGGTAACTATGGCTACACCTTC
d_gene: .
v_gene: TRBV28
abundance: .
j_gene: TRBJ1-2

CDR3aa: CASRAGIPYNEQFF
CDR3nt: TGTGCCAGCAGGGCAGGAATCCCTTACAATGAGCAGTTCTTC
d_gene: .
v_gene: TRBV12-3/TRBV12-4
abundance: .
j_gene: TRBJ2-1

CDR3aa: CASRTLATRAEAFF
CDR3nt: TGTGCCAGCAGGACCTTGGCGACCCGCGCTGAAGCTTTCTTT
d_gene: .
v_gene: TRBV12-3/TRBV12-4
abundance: .
j_gene: TRBJ1-1

CDR3aa: CASSWNTEAFF
CDR3nt: TGTGCCAGCAGCTGGAACACTGAAGCTTTCTTT
d_gene: .
v_gene: TRBV7-2
abundance: many
j_gene: TRBJ1-1

CDR3aa: CASRVNPVNTEAFF
CDR3nt: TGTGCCAGCAGAGTAAATCCAGTGAACACTGAAGCTTTCTTT
d_gene: .
v_gene: TRBV6-5
abundance: few
j_gene: TRBJ1-1

CDR3aa: CAWSPPGVHEQYF
CDR3nt: TGTGCCTGGAGTCCCCCGGGGGTACACGAGCAGTACTTC
d_gene: .
v_gene: TRBV30
abundance: many
j_gene: TRBJ2-7

CDR3aa: CASSLLRTNEQYF
CDR3nt: TGTGCCAGCAGTTTACTTAGGACGAACGAGCAGTACTTC
d_gene: .
v_gene: TRBV12-3/TRBV12-4
abundance: .
j_gene: TRBJ2-7

CDR3aa: CASSEQAYTDTQYF
CDR3nt: TGTGCCAGCAGTGAACAGGCGTACACAGATACGCAGTATTTT
d_gene: .
v_gene: TRBV2
abundance: .
j_gene: TRBJ2-3

CDR3aa: CASSSLGAGPLEQYF
CDR3nt: TGTGCCAGTAGTTCCCTCGGAGCGGGCCCCCTCGAGCAGTACTTC
d_gene: .
v_gene: TRBV19
abundance: .
j_gene: TRBJ2-7

CDR3aa: CATSDSGTSGYNEQYF
CDR3nt: TGTGCCACCAGTGACAGCGGGACTAGCGGATACAATGAGCAGTACTTC
d_gene: TRBD2
v_gene: TRBV24-1
abundance: once
j_gene: TRBJ2-5

CDR3aa: CASSNSGQGETQYF
CDR3nt: TGCGCCAGCAGTAATAGCGGTCAGGGAGAGACCCAGTACTTC
d_gene: .
v_gene: TRBV5-1
abundance: few
j_gene: TRBJ2-5

CDR3aa: CATSRPNLQETQYF
CDR3nt: TGTGCCACCAGCAGACCGAATTTGCAAGAGACCCAGTACTTC
d_gene: .
v_gene: TRBV15
abundance: .
j_gene: TRBJ2-5

CDR3aa: CASSYPGLATYEQYF
CDR3nt: TGTGCCAGCAGCTACCCGGGACTAGCGACCTACGAGCAGTACTTC
d_gene: TRBD2
v_gene: TRBV5-5
abundance: few
j_gene: TRBJ2-7

CDR3aa: CSVGLGRDTEAFF
CDR3nt: TGCAGCGTTGGATTGGGGCGAGACACTGAAGCTTTCTTT
d_gene: .
v_gene: TRBV29-1
abundance: .
j_gene: TRBJ1-1

CDR3aa: CASSRGEYNEQFF
CDR3nt: TGTGCCAGCTCCCGCGGGGAGTACAATGAGCAGTTCTTC
d_gene: .
v_gene: TRBV5-1
abundance: many
j_gene: TRBJ2-1

CDR3aa: CASSLTGGNGYTF
CDR3nt: TGTGCCAGCAGTCTCACAGGGGGCAATGGCTACACCTTC
d_gene: TRBD1
v_gene: TRBV7-2
abundance: many
j_gene: TRBJ1-2

CDR3aa: CASSKQAAPYNEQFF
CDR3nt: TGTGCCAGCAGTAAGCAGGCTGCCCCCTACAATGAGCAGTTCTTC
d_gene: .
v_gene: TRBV11-2
abundance: few
j_gene: TRBJ2-1

CDR3aa: CASSPVDGRDEQYF
CDR3nt: TGTGCCAGCTCACCGGTCGACGGGAGGGACGAGCAGTACTTC
d_gene: TRBD2
v_gene: TRBV18
abundance: .
j_gene: TRBJ2-7

CDR3aa: CANSLAGTRSTDTQYF
CDR3nt: TGTGCCAACAGCTTAGCCGGGACTAGAAGCACAGATACGCAGTATTTT
d_gene: TRBD2
v_gene: TRBV7-2
abundance: few
j_gene: TRBJ2-3

CDR3aa: CASSPVTDNSPLHF
CDR3nt: TGTGCCAGCTCACCGGTTACAGATAATTCACCCCTCCACTTT
d_gene: .
v_gene: TRBV18
abundance: .
j_gene: TRBJ1-6

CDR3aa: CASSQAGSTGELFF
CDR3nt: TGTGCCAGCAGCCAGGCAGGGAGCACCGGGGAGCTGTTTTTT
d_gene: .
v_gene: TRBV14
abundance: once
j_gene: TRBJ2-2

CDR3aa: CASSTRTGMSNQPQHF
CDR3nt: TGTGCCAGCAGCACCCGAACAGGGATGAGCAATCAGCCCCAGCATTTT
d_gene: .
v_gene: TRBV21-1
abundance: .
j_gene: TRBJ1-5

CDR3aa: CSVFDLGGYTF
CDR3nt: TGCAGCGTTTTTGATCTGGGGGGCTACACCTTC
d_gene: .
v_gene: TRBV29-1
abundance: few
j_gene: TRBJ1-2

CDR3aa: CNARGQGLSYGYTF
CDR3nt: TGCAATGCTAGAGGTCAGGGGTTATCCTATGGCTACACCTTC
d_gene: .
v_gene: TRBV20-1
abundance: few
j_gene: TRBJ1-2

CDR3aa: CASSPFAGLGSEQYF
CDR3nt: TGCGCCAGCAGTCCGTTCGCGGGACTAGGATCCGAGCAGTACTTC
d_gene: TRBD2
v_gene: TRBV10-2
abundance: many
j_gene: TRBJ2-7

CDR3aa: CSAQRSAVSSYNEQFF
CDR3nt: TGCAGTGCCCAGCGTTCGGCGGTTAGCTCCTACAATGAGCAGTTCTTC
d_gene: .
v_gene: TRBV20-1
abundance: many
j_gene: TRBJ2-1

CDR3aa: CASSLRREPYNEQFF
CDR3nt: TGTGCCAGCAGTTTACGGCGGGAGCCCTACAATGAGCAGTTCTTC
d_gene: TRBD2
v_gene: TRBV12-3/TRBV12-4
abundance: many
j_gene: TRBJ2-1

CDR3aa: CASSGELLSGANVLTF
CDR3nt: TGTGCCAGCAGTGGGGAGCTCCTCTCTGGGGCCAACGTCCTGACTTTC
d_gene: .
v_gene: TRBV2
abundance: .
j_gene: TRBJ2-6

CDR3aa: CASRVGAGQREEQYF
CDR3nt: TGCGCCAGCAGAGTAGGGGCAGGGCAACGTGAGGAGCAGTACTTC
d_gene: .
v_gene: TRBV5-1
abundance: .
j_gene: TRBJ2-5

CDR3aa: CASSLDSVQETQYF
CDR3nt: TGTGCCAGCAGTTTAGACTCCGTTCAAGAGACCCAGTACTTC
d_gene: .
v_gene: TRBV12-3/TRBV12-4
abundance: few
j_gene: TRBJ2-5

CDR3aa: CSAANRDGYTF
CDR3nt: TGCAGTGCTGCGAACAGAGACGGCTACACCTTC
d_gene: .
v_gene: TRBV20-1
abundance: many
j_gene: TRBJ1-2

CDR3aa: CASSLNLAGDPETQYF
CDR3nt: TGTGCCAGCAGCCTCAATTTAGCGGGGGACCCGGAGACCCAGTACTTC
d_gene: TRBD2
v_gene: TRBV9
abundance: few
j_gene: TRBJ2-5

CDR3aa: CASGADRVGNNEQFF
CDR3nt: TGTGCCAGCGGAGCTGACCGAGTGGGAAACAATGAGCAGTTCTTC
d_gene: .
v_gene: TRBV12-3/TRBV12-4
abundance: .
j_gene: TRBJ2-1

CDR3aa: CASRTDRGSDNEQFF
CDR3nt: TGTGCCAGCAGAACAGACAGAGGGTCGGACAATGAGCAGTTCTTC
d_gene: .
v_gene: TRBV7-2
abundance: .
j_gene: TRBJ2-1

CDR3aa: CASSVRDEYNEQFF
CDR3nt: TGTGCCAGCAGCGTCCGGGATGAATACAATGAGCAGTTCTTC
d_gene: .
v_gene: TRBV9
abundance: .
j_gene: TRBJ2-1

CDR3aa: CASSHRTNTYERYF
CDR3nt: TGTGCCAGCAGTCATAGGACAAATACCTACGAGCGGTACTTC
d_gene: .
v_gene: TRBV6-2/TRBV6-3
abundance: .
j_gene: TRBJ2-7

CDR3aa: CASRGYSDAQYF
CDR3nt: TGTGCCAGCCGTGGTTATTCAGATGCGCAGTATTTT
d_gene: .
v_gene: TRBV7-2
abundance: .
j_gene: TRBJ2-3

CDR3aa: CATSREKTGNIQYF
CDR3nt: TGTGCCACCAGCAGAGAAAAGACGGGGAACATTCAGTACTTC
d_gene: .
v_gene: TRBV15
abundance: .
j_gene: TRBJ2-4

CDR3aa: CSVLADSYEQYF
CDR3nt: TGCAGCGTCCTTGCAGACTCCTACGAGCAGTACTTC
d_gene: .
v_gene: TRBV29-1
abundance: .
j_gene: TRBJ2-7

CDR3aa: CASGWGHHSIRQYF
CDR3nt: TGTGCCAGCGGCTGGGGACACCACTCTATTCGACAGTACTTC
d_gene: .
v_gene: TRBV6-1
abundance: .
j_gene: TRBJ2-4

CDR3aa: CSVDGLAGGGETQYF
CDR3nt: TGCAGCGTTGATGGACTAGCGGGAGGGGGGGAGACCCAGTACTTC
d_gene: TRBD2
v_gene: TRBV29-1
abundance: .
j_gene: TRBJ2-5